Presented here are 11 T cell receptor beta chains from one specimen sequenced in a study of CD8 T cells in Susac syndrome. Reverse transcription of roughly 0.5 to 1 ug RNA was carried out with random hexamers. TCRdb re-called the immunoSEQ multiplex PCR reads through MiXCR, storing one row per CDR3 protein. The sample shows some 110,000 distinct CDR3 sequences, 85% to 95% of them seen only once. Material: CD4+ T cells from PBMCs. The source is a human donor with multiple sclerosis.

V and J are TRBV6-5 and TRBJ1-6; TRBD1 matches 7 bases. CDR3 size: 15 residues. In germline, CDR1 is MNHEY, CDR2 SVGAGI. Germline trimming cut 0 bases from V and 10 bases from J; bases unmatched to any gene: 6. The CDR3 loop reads CASSYSRGERSPLHF. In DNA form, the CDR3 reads TGTGCCAGCAGTTACTCCAGGGGGGAGCGATCACCCCTCCACTTT.

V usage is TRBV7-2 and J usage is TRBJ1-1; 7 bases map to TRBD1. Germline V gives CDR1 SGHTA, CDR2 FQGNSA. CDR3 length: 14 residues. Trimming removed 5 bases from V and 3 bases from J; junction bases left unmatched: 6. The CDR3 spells CASSRQGRDTEAFF. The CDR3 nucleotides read TGTGCCAGCAGCAGACAGGGTAGGGACACTGAAGCTTTCTTT.

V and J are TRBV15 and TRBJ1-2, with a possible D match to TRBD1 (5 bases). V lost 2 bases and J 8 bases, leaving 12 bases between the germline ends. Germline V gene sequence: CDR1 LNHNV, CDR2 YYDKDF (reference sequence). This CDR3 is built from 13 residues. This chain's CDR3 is CATSRNFREGYTF. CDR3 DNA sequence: TGTGCCACCAGCAGAAATTTCAGGGAAGGCTACACCTTC.

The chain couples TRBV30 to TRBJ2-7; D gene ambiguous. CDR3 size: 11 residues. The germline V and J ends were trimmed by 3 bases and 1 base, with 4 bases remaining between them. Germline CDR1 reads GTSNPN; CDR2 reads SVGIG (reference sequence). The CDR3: CAWSSSYEQYF. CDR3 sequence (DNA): TGTGCCTGGAGCAGTTCCTACGAGCAGTACTTC. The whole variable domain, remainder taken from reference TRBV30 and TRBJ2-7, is SQTIHQWPATLVQPVGSPLSLECTVEGTSNPNLYWYRQAAGRGLQLLFYSVGIGQISSEVPQNLSASRPQDRQFILSSKKLLLSDSGFYLCAWSSSYEQYFGPGTRLTVT.

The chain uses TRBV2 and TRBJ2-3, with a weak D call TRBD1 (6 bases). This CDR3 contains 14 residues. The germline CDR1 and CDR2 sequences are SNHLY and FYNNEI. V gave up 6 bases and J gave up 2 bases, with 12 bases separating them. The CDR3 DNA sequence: TGTGCCAGCAGAATGCAGGGGACCACAGATACGCAGTATTTT. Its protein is CASRMQGTTDTQYF. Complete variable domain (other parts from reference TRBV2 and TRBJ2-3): EPEVTQTPSHQVTQMGQEVILRCVPISNHLYFYWYRQILGQKVEFLVSFYNNEISEKSEIFDDQFSVERPDGSNFTLKIRSTKLEDSAMYFCASRMQGTTDTQYFGPGTRLTVL.

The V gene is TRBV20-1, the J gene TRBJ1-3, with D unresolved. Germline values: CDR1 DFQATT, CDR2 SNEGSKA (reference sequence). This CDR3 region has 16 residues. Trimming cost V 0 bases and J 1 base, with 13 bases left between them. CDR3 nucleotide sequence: TGCAGTGCTAGAGATCGCGGAAAAGGGTCTGGAAACACCATATATTTT. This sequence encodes CSARDRGKGSGNTIYF.

In DNA, the CDR3 is TGTGCCAGTAGTATCGATCAACATGGGACCCAGTACTTC. This gives the protein CASSIDQHGTQYF. This chain joins TRBV19 and TRBJ2-5; D is unresolved. V lost 3 bases and J 7 bases, leaving 12 bases between the germline ends. Germline loops: CDR1 LNHDA, CDR2 SQIVND (reference sequence). This CDR3 has 13 residues.

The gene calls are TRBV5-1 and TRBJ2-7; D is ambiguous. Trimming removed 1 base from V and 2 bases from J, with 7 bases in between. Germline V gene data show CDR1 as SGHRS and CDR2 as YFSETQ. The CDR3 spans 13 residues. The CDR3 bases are TGCGCCAGCAGCTTGCAGGCAGCCTACGAGCAGTACTTC. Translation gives CASSLQAAYEQYF.

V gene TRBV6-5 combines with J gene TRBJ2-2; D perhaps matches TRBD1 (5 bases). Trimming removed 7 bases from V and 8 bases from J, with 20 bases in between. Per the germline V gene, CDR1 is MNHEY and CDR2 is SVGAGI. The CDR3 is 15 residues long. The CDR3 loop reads CASTRTLTRAGELFF. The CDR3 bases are TGTGCCAGCACCCGGACATTAACCCGTGCTGGGGAGCTGTTTTTT.

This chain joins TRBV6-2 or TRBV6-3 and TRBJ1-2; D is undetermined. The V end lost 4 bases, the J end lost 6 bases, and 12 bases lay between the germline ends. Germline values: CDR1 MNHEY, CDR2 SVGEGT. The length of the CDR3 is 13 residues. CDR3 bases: TGTGCCAGCAGTTCGTTCAAGGGTGATGGCTACACCTTC. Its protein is CASSSFKGDGYTF.

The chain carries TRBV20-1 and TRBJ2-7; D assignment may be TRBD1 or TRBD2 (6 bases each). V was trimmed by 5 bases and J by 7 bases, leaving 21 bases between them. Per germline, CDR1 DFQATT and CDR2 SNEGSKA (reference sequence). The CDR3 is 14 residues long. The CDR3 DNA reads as TGCAGTGCTGCCCCGACGGGGGCCGCCTGGGAGCAGTACTTC. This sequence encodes CSAAPTGAAWEQYF.